This T cell receptor beta chain was recorded in a study of T cells in tuberculosis. Study-level results: Low-affinity CD1B-GMM tetramer-binding T cells may have been missed.

The trim removed 7 bases at V and 8 bases at J, leaving 13 bases unmatched. The CDR3 spans 15 residues. Germline CDR1 and CDR2: SQVTM and ANQGSEA. Profiling relied on immunoSEQ multiplex PCR, and the TCRdb table lists in-frame clones only, not all of them. The data show approximately 57,000 clones, roughly 87% seen once. This clone was seen a single time. Cells were sorted from thawed PBMC rested overnight and stained with GMM-loaded CD1B tetramer, viability dye and anti-CD3. CD1B tetramers were loaded with Rhodococcus equi-derived C32 glucose monomycolate. From each donor, around 100,000 tetramer-negative cells were sorted.

J is TRBJ2-4 and V is TRBV29-1; 11 nucleotides match TRBD2. The receptor was isolated from an adult woman with latent tuberculosis. Sample: CD1b-GMM tetramer-negative cells sorted from PBMCs. CDR3 protein: CSARPRLAGRDIQYF. In DNA form, the CDR3 reads TGCAGCGCCCGCCCCCGACTAGCGGGGCGGGACATTCAGTACTTC.